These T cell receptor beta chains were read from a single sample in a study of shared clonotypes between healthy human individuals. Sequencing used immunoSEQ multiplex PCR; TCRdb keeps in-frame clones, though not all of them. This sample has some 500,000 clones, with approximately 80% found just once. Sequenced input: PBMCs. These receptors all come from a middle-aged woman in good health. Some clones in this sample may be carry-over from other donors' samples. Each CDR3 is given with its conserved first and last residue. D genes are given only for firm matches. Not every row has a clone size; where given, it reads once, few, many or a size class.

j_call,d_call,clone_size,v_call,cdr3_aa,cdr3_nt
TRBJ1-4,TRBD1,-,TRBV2,CASSSPLQGPINEKLFF,TGTGCCAGCAGCTCCCCCTTACAGGGGCCGATTAATGAAAAACTGTTTTTT
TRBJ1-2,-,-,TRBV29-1,CSSTEGANYGYTF,TGCAGCTCTACCGAGGGGGCTAACTATGGCTACACCTTC
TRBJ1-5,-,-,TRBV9,CASSVVRARNQPQHF,TGTGCCAGCAGCGTAGTTAGGGCCCGCAATCAGCCCCAGCATTTT
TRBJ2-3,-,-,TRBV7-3,CASSLYPVGTDTQYF,TGTGCCAGCAGCTTGTACCCTGTGGGCACAGATACGCAGTATTTT
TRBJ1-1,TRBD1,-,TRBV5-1,CASSAQGGNTEAFF,TGCGCCAGCAGCGCACAGGGGGGGAACACTGAAGCTTTCTTT
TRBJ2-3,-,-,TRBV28,CASSLWGKTQYF,TGTGCCAGCAGTTTATGGGGTAAAACGCAGTATTTT
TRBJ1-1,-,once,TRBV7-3,CASSSNRDTEAFF,TGTGCCAGCAGTTCCAATCGGGACACTGAAGCTTTCTTT
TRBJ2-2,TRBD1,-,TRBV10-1,CASRRTGNTGELFF,TGCGCCAGCAGACGGACAGGGAACACCGGGGAGCTGTTTTTT
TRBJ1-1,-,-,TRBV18,CASSRRENTEAFF,TGTGCCAGCTCACGGAGAGAGAACACTGAAGCTTTCTTT
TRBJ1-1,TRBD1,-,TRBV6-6,CASSRDRANTEAFF,TGTGCCAGCAGTCGGGACAGGGCTAACACTGAAGCTTTCTTT
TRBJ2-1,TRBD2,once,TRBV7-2,CASRTSGSSYNEQFF,TGTGCCAGCAGAACTAGCGGCAGCTCCTACAATGAGCAGTTCTTC
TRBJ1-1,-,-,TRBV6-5,CASQSEGEVAFF,TGTGCCAGCCAATCTGAGGGGGAGGTGGCTTTCTTT
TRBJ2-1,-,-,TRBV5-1,CASRARPGEYNEQFF,TGCGCCAGCAGGGCACGACCGGGAGAGTACAATGAGCAGTTCTTC
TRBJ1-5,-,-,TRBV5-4,CASSLGGRGNQPQHF,TGTGCCAGCAGCTTGGGGGGGAGGGGTAATCAGCCCCAGCATTTT
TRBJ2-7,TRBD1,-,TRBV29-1,CSVGQGNMYYEQYF,TGCAGCGTTGGACAGGGGAATATGTACTACGAGCAGTACTTC
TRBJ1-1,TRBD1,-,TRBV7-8,CASSHRGRDNTEAFF,TGTGCCAGCAGCCACAGGGGCAGGGATAATACTGAAGCTTTCTTT
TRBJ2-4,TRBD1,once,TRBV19,CASRGDRAGDKNIQYF,TGTGCCAGTAGGGGGGACAGGGCTGGGGACAAAAACATTCAGTACTTC
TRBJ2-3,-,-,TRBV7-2,CASSPHITDTQYF,TGTGCCAGCAGCCCCCATATCACAGATACGCAGTATTTT
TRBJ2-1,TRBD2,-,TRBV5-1,CASSLQLASGSSNEQFF,TGCGCCAGCAGCTTGCAGTTGGCTAGCGGGAGTAGCAATGAGCAGTTCTTC
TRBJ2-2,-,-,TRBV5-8,CASSQDHGSTGELFF,TGTGCCAGCAGCCAAGATCACGGGAGTACCGGGGAGCTGTTTTTT
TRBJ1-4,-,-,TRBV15,CATSRFSGDKLFF,TGTGCCACCTCTAGGTTTAGTGGGGACAAACTGTTTTTT
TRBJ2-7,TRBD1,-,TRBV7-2,CASSRTGGASYEQYF,TGTGCCAGCAGCCGGACAGGGGGCGCTTCCTACGAGCAGTACTTC
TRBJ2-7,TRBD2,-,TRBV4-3,CASSQDWDPRGKQYF,TGCGCCAGCAGCCAAGATTGGGACCCGCGGGGGAAGCAGTACTTC
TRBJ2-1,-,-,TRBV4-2,CASSQGGARYNEQFF,TGTGCCAGCAGCCAAGGGGGGGCGAGATACAATGAGCAGTTCTTC
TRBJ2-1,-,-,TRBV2,CASSEVIAVGGFYNEQFF,TGTGCCAGCAGTGAAGTGATAGCGGTTGGGGGGTTTTACAATGAGCAGTTCTTC
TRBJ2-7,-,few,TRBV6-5,CASSRDTSSSYEQYF,TGTGCCAGCAGTCGGGACACTTCGAGCTCCTACGAGCAGTACTTC
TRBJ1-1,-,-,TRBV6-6,CASTDTGPNTEAFF,TGTGCCAGCACCGACACAGGGCCGAACACTGAAGCTTTCTTT
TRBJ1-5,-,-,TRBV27,CASGAGHNQPQHF,TGTGCCAGCGGGGCCGGGCACAACCAGCCCCAGCATTTT
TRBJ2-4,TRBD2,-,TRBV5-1,CASSLQLAGVNIQYF,TGCGCCAGCAGCCTCCAGCTAGCGGGAGTAAACATTCAGTACTTC
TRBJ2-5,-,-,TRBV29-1,CSGSVATGETQYF,TGCAGCGGCTCGGTGGCGACTGGGGAGACCCAGTACTTC
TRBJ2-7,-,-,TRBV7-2,CASSFRRGSYEQYF,TGTGCCAGCAGCTTCCGGCGGGGCTCCTACGAGCAGTACTTC
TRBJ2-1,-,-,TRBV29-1,CSADGLIYNEQFF,TGCAGCGCAGACGGCCTGATTTACAATGAGCAGTTCTTC
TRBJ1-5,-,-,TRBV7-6,CASGLYENQPQHF,TGTGCCAGCGGCTTGTACGAGAATCAGCCCCAGCATTTT
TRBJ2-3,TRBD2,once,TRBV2,CASTVGLAGRTSTDTQYF,TGTGCCAGCACCGTCGGACTAGCGGGGAGAACGAGCACAGATACGCAGTATTTT
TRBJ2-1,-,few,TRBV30,CAWRAKSGYEQFF,TGTGCCTGGAGAGCTAAAAGTGGGTATGAGCAGTTCTTC
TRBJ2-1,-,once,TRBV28,CASSFDRTWDEQFF,TGTGCCAGCAGTTTCGACAGGACTTGGGATGAGCAGTTCTTC
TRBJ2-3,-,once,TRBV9,CASSVQGTTDTQYF,TGTGCCAGCAGCGTTCAGGGGACCACAGATACGCAGTATTTT
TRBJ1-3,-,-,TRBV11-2,CASSLGLPSSGNTIYF,TGTGCCAGCAGCTTAGGACTGCCGAGCTCTGGAAACACCATATATTTT
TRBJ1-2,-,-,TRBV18,CASSDDRRTGYTF,TGTGCCAGCTCAGACGACCGTCGGACTGGCTACACCTTC
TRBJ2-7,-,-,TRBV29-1,CSVGRSGRSYEQYF,TGCAGCGTAGGGCGGAGTGGACGATCCTACGAGCAGTACTTC
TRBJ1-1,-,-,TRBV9,CASSPTQQGTEAFF,TGTGCCAGCAGCCCTACACAACAGGGAACTGAAGCTTTCTTT
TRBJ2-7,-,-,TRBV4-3,CASSQDRRTFSYEQYF,TGCGCCAGCAGCCAAGATCGCAGGACCTTCTCCTACGAGCAGTACTTC
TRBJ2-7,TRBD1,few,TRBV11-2,CASRQTDRGTYF,TGTGCCAGCAGACAAACAGACAGGGGGACGTACTTC
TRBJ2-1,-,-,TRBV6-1,CASNIIDVNEQFF,TGTGCCAGCAATATCATCGACGTGAATGAGCAGTTCTTC
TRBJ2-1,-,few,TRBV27,CASSMTSSYNEQFF,TGTGCCAGCAGCATGACTAGCTCCTACAATGAGCAGTTCTTC
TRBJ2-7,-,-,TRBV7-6,CASSQRPTGAYEQYF,TGTGCCAGCAGCCAAAGACCAACAGGAGCCTACGAGCAGTACTTC
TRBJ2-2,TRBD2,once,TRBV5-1,CASSKGLAGAASGELFF,TGCGCCAGCAGCAAAGGACTAGCGGGGGCAGCAAGCGGGGAGCTGTTTTTT
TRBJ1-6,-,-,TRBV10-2,CASSESTANSPLHF,TGCGCCAGCAGTGAGTCGACAGCTAATTCACCCCTCCACTTT
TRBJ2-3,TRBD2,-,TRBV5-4,CASRSGLAGGADTQYF,TGTGCCAGCAGGTCTGGACTAGCGGGAGGAGCAGATACGCAGTATTTT
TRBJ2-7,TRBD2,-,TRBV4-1,CASSVSVAGAGEQYF,TGCGCCAGCAGCGTATCTGTAGCGGGAGCTGGAGAGCAGTACTTC
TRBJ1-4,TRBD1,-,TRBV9,CASSERDSSATNEKLFF,TGTGCCAGCAGCGAACGGGACAGCTCCGCAACTAATGAAAAACTGTTTTTT
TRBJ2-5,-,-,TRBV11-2,CASSPWQGAGETQYF,TGTGCCAGCAGCCCATGGCAAGGGGCGGGCGAGACCCAGTACTTC
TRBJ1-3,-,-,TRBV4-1,CASSQPGPISGNTIYF,TGCGCCAGCAGCCAACCGGGCCCTATCTCTGGAAACACCATATATTTT
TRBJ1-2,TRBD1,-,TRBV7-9,CASSLVGTAYGYTF,TGTGCCAGCAGCTTAGTTGGGACAGCATATGGCTACACCTTC
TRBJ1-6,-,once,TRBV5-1,CASSLAGTVNSPLHF,TGCGCCAGCAGCTTGGCCGGGACGGTCAATTCACCCCTCCACTTT